These T cell receptor beta chains were read from a single sample in a study of T cell changes during pregnancy in multiple sclerosis. This table comes from immunoSEQ multiplex PCR, and its TCRdb copy is limited to in-frame clones, with some not included. This table holds 55,000 to 85,000 clones, about 92% found once. Sequencing was performed on peripheral blood, taken after pregnancy. The receptors were gathered from a female donor with multiple sclerosis, enrolled in a pregnancy study. CDR3s include the opening cysteine and the closing phenylalanine or tryptophan. Each record gives: J gene, clone size, D gene, V gene, CDR3 protein, CDR3 DNA. The D gene is left open where the match is weak. The size of a clone is reported for some rows only, either as once, few or many, or as a class for expanded clones.

j_gene: TRBJ2-7
abundance: NA
d_gene: TRBD1
v_gene: TRBV2
CDR3aa: CASSEGWGQSSYEQYF
CDR3nt: TGTGCCAGCAGTGAAGGGTGGGGACAGAGCTCCTACGAGCAGTACTTC

j_gene: TRBJ2-3
abundance: NA
d_gene: NA
v_gene: TRBV6-5
CDR3aa: CASSGLDFFGTQYF
CDR3nt: TGTGCCAGCAGTGGACTGGATTTTTTTGGTACGCAGTATTTT

j_gene: TRBJ2-4
abundance: once
d_gene: NA
v_gene: TRBV19
CDR3aa: CASSIQGLAKNIQYF
CDR3nt: TGTGCCAGTAGTATCCAGGGTCTAGCCAAAAACATTCAGTACTTC

j_gene: TRBJ1-1
abundance: NA
d_gene: NA
v_gene: TRBV29-1
CDR3aa: CSGTTETEAFF
CDR3nt: TGCAGCGGAACAACAGAGACTGAAGCTTTCTTT

j_gene: TRBJ2-2
abundance: NA
d_gene: TRBD1
v_gene: TRBV19
CDR3aa: CASSMDRAGTGELFF
CDR3nt: TGTGCCAGTAGTATGGACAGGGCGGGCACCGGGGAGCTGTTTTTT

j_gene: TRBJ1-5
abundance: NA
d_gene: TRBD1
v_gene: TRBV28
CDR3aa: CASKYRDRLNQPQHF
CDR3nt: TGTGCCAGCAAATACCGGGACAGACTAAATCAGCCCCAGCATTTT

j_gene: TRBJ2-1
abundance: NA
d_gene: NA
v_gene: TRBV29-1
CDR3aa: CSVVSWSSYNEQFF
CDR3nt: TGCAGCGTTGTTTCCTGGAGCTCCTACAATGAGCAGTTCTTC

j_gene: TRBJ1-1
abundance: NA
d_gene: TRBD1
v_gene: TRBV19
CDR3aa: CASSPRQGRAEAFF
CDR3nt: TGTGCCAGTAGCCCCAGACAGGGGAGGGCTGAAGCTTTCTTT

j_gene: TRBJ2-3
abundance: NA
d_gene: TRBD1
v_gene: TRBV7-2
CDR3aa: CASRRQGGFTDTQYF
CDR3nt: TGTGCCAGCAGACGACAGGGGGGTTTCACAGATACGCAGTATTTT

j_gene: TRBJ1-4
abundance: NA
d_gene: NA
v_gene: TRBV11-2
CDR3aa: CASSSDSEKLFF
CDR3nt: TGTGCCAGCAGCTCCGACAGTGAAAAACTGTTTTTT

j_gene: TRBJ1-5
abundance: NA
d_gene: TRBD1
v_gene: TRBV7-2
CDR3aa: CASSPTGGGNQPQHF
CDR3nt: TGTGCCAGCAGCCCGACAGGGGGCGGCAATCAGCCCCAGCATTTT

j_gene: TRBJ2-5
abundance: NA
d_gene: NA
v_gene: TRBV18
CDR3aa: CASSTGGEETQYF
CDR3nt: TGTGCCAGCTCTACAGGGGGGGAAGAGACCCAGTACTTC

j_gene: TRBJ2-7
abundance: NA
d_gene: TRBD1
v_gene: TRBV2
CDR3aa: CASRGQRPSYEQYF
CDR3nt: TGTGCCAGCAGGGGACAGCGCCCCTCCTACGAGCAGTACTTC

j_gene: TRBJ2-7
abundance: NA
d_gene: TRBD2
v_gene: TRBV25-1
CDR3aa: CASRSGEQSYEQYF
CDR3nt: TGTGCCAGCAGAAGCGGGGAACAATCCTACGAGCAGTACTTC

j_gene: TRBJ2-3
abundance: NA
d_gene: TRBD2
v_gene: TRBV9
CDR3aa: CASSVGAGASTDTQYF
CDR3nt: TGTGCCAGCAGCGTAGGAGCGGGGGCAAGCACAGATACGCAGTATTTT

j_gene: TRBJ2-1
abundance: NA
d_gene: TRBD2
v_gene: TRBV9
CDR3aa: CASSVGDSGRPFYNEQFF
CDR3nt: TGTGCCAGCAGCGTAGGTGATAGCGGGAGGCCTTTCTACAATGAGCAGTTCTTC

j_gene: TRBJ2-7
abundance: NA
d_gene: NA
v_gene: TRBV7-2
CDR3aa: CASSYLLASDEQYF
CDR3nt: TGTGCCAGCAGCTATCTTCTAGCGTCCGACGAGCAGTACTTC